What follows describes a single TCR beta chain. Its antigen is currently unknown. The sample originates from a study of T cells expressing NK-cell markers. Study-wide context: Sorted CD3+CD56+NKG2C+, CD3+CD56+NKG2C- and CD3+CD56-NKG2C+ T cells provided the TCR beta repertoires. HCMV seropositivity characterized most of the eight sequenced donors, and seronegativity one.

Study-wide results and caveats: The contribution of dominant NKG2C+ clonotypes to CD8+ T cells in six donors was about 1.0-7.0%.

As the method of synthesis, 5'RACE template switching with UMIs yielded TCR beta cDNA. Reprocessing the 5' RACE reads, TCRdb reports a single entry for every CDR3 protein and omits DNA. Here the sample table reports about 550,000 distinct CDR3 sequences. Germline V gene lookup returns CDR1 SGHTA and CDR2 FQGTGA. The CDR3 is 16 residues long. The V gene is TRBV7-3, the J gene TRBJ2-3; the TCRdb call, TRBD2, lacks DNA for checking. The sequencing input was blood T cells: a sorted CD56 or NKG2C T cell subset, CD4+ or CD8+ T cells, or bulk PBMC T cells (not recorded which). The sequence came from a man between 18 and 35 years old in good health. CDR3 in amino acids: CASSSPSGRASDTQYF.